This is a list of T cell receptor beta chains from one sample in a study of cytomegalovirus exposure and HLA in healthy donors. This table comes from immunoSEQ multiplex PCR, and its TCRdb copy is limited to in-frame clones, with some not included. The sample yields 100,000 to 150,000 clones, about 96% seen once. The sequenced sample consisted of PBMCs. These receptors were taken from a man between 18 and 29 years old in good health and CMV-seronegative. CDR3s include the opening cysteine and the closing phenylalanine or tryptophan. A D gene is named only where the DNA matches it firmly. Some rows have no size entry. The others give once, few or many, or a class for an expanded clone.

>TRBJ2-7|TRBV28|-|12|-
CASPGQSGEQYF
TGTGCCAGCCCCGGACAGTCGGGGGAGCAGTACTTC
>TRBJ2-5|TRBV7-2|-|15|TRBD1
CASSPSQGWQETQYF
TGTGCCAGCAGCCCCTCACAGGGGTGGCAAGAGACCCAGTACTTC
>TRBJ2-1|TRBV6-5|-|16|TRBD2
CASSLWSGSSYNEQFF
TGTGCCAGCAGTTTGTGGAGCGGGAGCTCCTACAATGAGCAGTTCTTC
>TRBJ1-5|TRBV28|-|14|-
CASSPPREGQPQHF
TGTGCCAGCAGTCCCCCCCGGGAGGGACAGCCCCAGCATTTT
>TRBJ1-4|TRBV15|-|17|-
CATSRDLLSPANEKLFF
TGTGCCACCAGCAGAGATCTGCTTTCTCCAGCTAATGAAAAACTGTTTTTT
>TRBJ1-1|TRBV6-6|-|12|-
CATHRGATEAFF
TGTGCCACTCATCGGGGGGCGACTGAAGCTTTCTTT
>TRBJ2-1|TRBV7-3|many|13|-
CASSLTMSDEQFF
TGTGCCAGCAGCTTAACGATGAGTGATGAGCAGTTCTTC
>TRBJ1-5|TRBV6-4|-|16|TRBD1
CASSSAGQGEFQPQHF
TGTGCCAGCAGTTCCGCGGGACAGGGGGAATTTCAGCCCCAGCATTTT
>TRBJ2-1|TRBV5-1|-|16|TRBD1
CASSLRQGLVYNEQFF
TGCGCCAGCAGCTTACGACAGGGTCTAGTCTACAATGAGCAGTTCTTC
>TRBJ2-5|TRBV9|-|15|TRBD1
CASSFLDRGAETQYF
TGTGCCAGCAGCTTCCTCGACAGGGGCGCGGAGACCCAGTACTTC
>TRBJ1-5|TRBV6-5|-|15|-
CASSYSFGQNQPQHF
TGTGCCAGCAGTTACTCGTTTGGCCAAAATCAGCCCCAGCATTTT
>TRBJ2-7|TRBV4-1|-|13|-
CASRDVGEDEQYF
TGCGCCAGCAGGGACGTGGGAGAGGACGAGCAGTACTTC
>TRBJ1-4|TRBV7-8|-|14|TRBD1
CASSPDRVGEKLFF
TGTGCCAGCAGCCCCGACAGGGTAGGCGAAAAACTGTTTTTT
>TRBJ2-7|TRBV27|-|15|TRBD1
CASSSAGTGAYEQYF
TGTGCCAGCAGTTCCGCCGGGACAGGGGCCTACGAGCAGTACTTC
>TRBJ2-3|TRBV27|-|17|-
CASSLSEGPKGPDTQYF
TGTGCCAGCAGTTTATCCGAGGGTCCCAAAGGCCCAGATACGCAGTATTTT
>TRBJ2-7|TRBV30|-|15|TRBD2
CAWTKGTSVTYEQYF
TGTGCCTGGACCAAGGGGACTAGCGTTACCTACGAGCAGTACTTC
>TRBJ1-2|TRBV2|once|13|-
CASSERGVDGYTF
TGTGCCAGCAGTGAAAGGGGTGTGGATGGCTACACCTTC
>TRBJ2-7|TRBV5-6|-|14|TRBD1
CASSLWTGPYEQYF
TGTGCCAGCAGCTTATGGACAGGGCCCTACGAGCAGTACTTC
>TRBJ1-1|TRBV5-4|once|16|-
CASNPIGSTENTEAFF
TGTGCCAGCAACCCCATTGGGAGCACCGAGAACACTGAAGCTTTCTTT
>TRBJ2-1|TRBV9|-|14|-
CASSPWDFYNEQFF
TGTGCCAGCAGCCCCTGGGACTTCTACAATGAGCAGTTCTTC
>TRBJ1-4|TRBV15|-|15|-
CATSRGDSPWGKLFF
TGTGCCACCAGCAGAGGGGACTCGCCCTGGGGAAAACTGTTTTTT
>TRBJ2-7|TRBV5-4|-|13|TRBD1
CASTQGDSYEQYF
TGTGCCAGCACACAGGGGGATAGCTACGAGCAGTACTTC
>TRBJ1-2|TRBV4-3|-|15|-
CASSQDDRFNIGYTF
TGCGCCAGCAGCCAAGATGACAGGTTTAACATTGGCTACACCTTC
>TRBJ1-1|TRBV28|-|14|-
CASGRSGVNTEAFF
TGTGCCAGCGGCCGTTCGGGAGTGAACACTGAAGCTTTCTTT
>TRBJ2-5|TRBV4-2|-|16|-
CASSQTGSRLLETQYF
TGTGCCAGCAGCCAAACGGGGTCAAGACTCTTAGAGACCCAGTACTTC
>TRBJ1-2|TRBV28|-|13|-
CASRGGLDYGYTF
TGTGCCAGCAGGGGGGGACTCGACTATGGCTACACCTTC
>TRBJ2-1|TRBV14|-|13|TRBD1
CASSQWTGDEQFF
TGTGCCAGCAGCCAATGGACAGGGGATGAGCAGTTCTTC
>TRBJ2-5|TRBV11-1|-|16|-
CASSPLYRDFQETQYF
TGTGCCAGCAGCCCCCTGTATAGGGACTTCCAAGAGACCCAGTACTTC
>TRBJ2-5|TRBV25-1|once|14|-
CASSEKQRQETQYF
TGTGCCAGCAGCGAAAAACAGAGACAAGAGACCCAGTACTTC
>TRBJ1-2|TRBV5-1|once|14|TRBD1
CASSTGQGGYGYTF
TGCGCCAGCAGCACCGGACAGGGTGGCTATGGCTACACCTTC
>TRBJ2-2|TRBV2|once|14|-
CASTPFANTGELFF
TGTGCCAGCACCCCCTTCGCGAACACCGGGGAGCTGTTTTTT
>TRBJ2-7|TRBV7-6|-|14|-
CASSPRAWGDEQYF
TGTGCCAGCAGCCCCAGGGCGTGGGGGGACGAGCAGTACTTC
>TRBJ2-7|TRBV2|-|16|TRBD2
CASSEAAGDFSYEQYF
TGTGCCAGCAGTGAAGCAGCGGGAGACTTCAGCTACGAGCAGTACTTC
>TRBJ2-1|TRBV7-3|-|14|TRBD2
CASSSGTSPNEQFF
TGTGCCAGCAGCTCCGGGACTAGCCCCAATGAGCAGTTCTTC
>TRBJ2-2|TRBV7-2|-|17|TRBD2
CASSFGASGSGTGELFF
TGTGCCAGCAGCTTCGGAGCTAGCGGGAGCGGCACCGGGGAGCTGTTTTTT
>TRBJ2-7|TRBV27|-|14|TRBD2
CASSFSSGAYEQYF
TGTGCCAGCAGTTTTTCTAGCGGAGCGTACGAGCAGTACTTC
>TRBJ2-1|TRBV4-3|-|14|-
CASSQDLRYNEQFF
TGCGCCAGCAGCCAAGATCTTAGATACAATGAGCAGTTCTTC